Shown below are 8 T cell receptor beta chains from a single sample sequenced in a study of blood T cells in healthy people across ages. A J-beta primer mix and a sample-barcoded 5' primer were used in a second PCR of roughly 6 to 11 cycles. MiXCR, applied by TCRdb to the 5' RACE reads, yields one record per CDR3 protein. The data hold 700,000 to 950,000 distinct CDR3 sequences, with over 45% observed a single time. The specimen sequenced was blood. These receptors were obtained from a man aged 25 to 45 in good health.

Here the CDR3 reads CASSLNRRYEQYF. For the CDR3, the DNA is TGTGCCAGCAGCTTAAACCGAAGGTACGAGCAGTACTTC. The V call is TRBV7-2, the J call TRBJ2-7; D uncertain. Germline CDR1 SGHTA, CDR2 FQGNSA. The CDR3 runs to 13 residues. Trimming shortened V by 2 bases and J by 4 bases, and 9 bases separated the two germline ends.

This clonotype was recorded once. The gene calls are TRBV3-1 and TRBJ1-4; unclear D gene. From germline, CDR1 is LGHDT and CDR2 YNNKEL (reference sequence). The CDR3 runs to 15 residues. Trimming removed 2 bases at V and 8 bases at J, with 15 bases between. CDR3 coding DNA: TGTGCCAGCAGCCAACGTGAGGGCGGGAAAGAAAAACTGTTTTTT. Translated, it gives CASSQREGGKEKLFF.

The V gene is TRBV27, the J gene TRBJ1-1, with a possible D match to TRBD1 (6 bases). Trimming pared 3 bases from V and 2 bases from J, leaving 13 bases between. This CDR3 has 15 residues. The V gene's germline CDR1 is MNHEY and CDR2 SMNVEV (reference sequence). The CDR3 nucleotides are TGTGCCAGCAGTTTCGACAGGAGGTTAAACACTGAAGCTTTCTTT. As protein: CASSFDRRLNTEAFF.

This clonotype appeared many times. The J gene is TRBJ2-3, the V gene TRBV5-8; D is undetermined. This CDR3 has 13 residues. The germline V gene has CDR1 SGHTS and CDR2 YDEGEE. V lost 5 bases to trimming and J lost 8 bases, with 15 bases between them. In DNA form, the CDR3 reads TGTGCCAGCAGATCTACTGCAGTGACTACGCAGTATTTT. Translating gives CASRSTAVTTQYF.

This clonotype turned up a few times. The CDR3 loop reads CASNRDGSTGELFF. In DNA form, the CDR3 reads TGTGCCAGCAACCGGGACGGATCCACCGGGGAGCTGTTTTTT. The V and J genes are TRBV12-3 or TRBV12-4 and TRBJ2-2; the D gene could be TRBD1 or TRBD2 (5 bases each). The CDR3 contains 14 residues. V gave up 7 bases and J gave up 4 bases, with 13 bases separating them.

V and J are TRBV20-1 and TRBJ2-1; TRBD1 matches 9 bases. The length of the CDR3 is 14 residues. V gave up 6 bases and J gave up 5 bases; unmatched junction bases: 8. The germline V gene encodes CDR1 DFQATT and CDR2 SNEGSKA (reference sequence). CDR3 coding DNA: TGCAGTGCCAAGGGACAGGGATACAACAATGAGCAGTTCTTC. Protein sequence: CSAKGQGYNNEQFF.

The chain has TRBV7-2 and TRBJ2-1; 7 bases align to TRBD2. J was trimmed by 10 bases and V by 5 bases; bases with no gene match: 11. Germline V gene lookup returns CDR1 SGHTA and CDR2 FQGNSA. This CDR3 comprises 14 residues. DNA for the CDR3: TGTGCCAGCAGCCCCCCCGAGACTAGCTGGGAGCAGTTCTTC. It yields the protein CASSPPETSWEQFF. Looking up the rest from reference TRBV7-2 and TRBJ2-1 gives the full variable domain: GAGVSQSPSNKVTEKGKDVELRCDPISGHTALYWYRQSLGQGLEFLIYFQGNSAPDKSGLPSDRFSAERTGGSVSTLTIQRTQQEDSAVYLCASSPPETSWEQFFGPGTRLTVL.

The chain carries TRBV12-3 or TRBV12-4 and TRBJ1-2, with unresolved D. Deletions cut 1 base from V and 5 bases from J, with 14 bases between. This CDR3 is 15 amino acids long. CDR3 in DNA: TGTGCCAGCAGTTTAGGGCGCCCTAAGGGATATGGCTACACCTTC. Translation: CASSLGRPKGYGYTF.